This TCR beta chain was found in a study of Graves' ophthalmopathy and Graves' hyperthyroidism. Study in general: Upon initial diagnosis and before any treatment, peripheral blood was collected. Study results and caveats: Most clonotypes expanded in thyroid above 0.001 frequency were present in blood too.

The sequenced template was RNA, covering the TCR beta CDR3 region. Second-round multiplex PCR came after first-round RT-PCR with HTBI primers. TCRdb independently ran MiXCR on the multiplex PCR reads; one entry per CDR3 protein. The table includes 680,000 or so distinct CDR3 sequences, over 20% detected once. Trimming took 0 bases from V and 5 from J; bases not matched to a gene: 7. CDR3 size: 16 residues. Germline-derived CDR1 and CDR2 are LGHNA and YNFKEQ. This clonotype appeared many times. As yet, its antigen is unknown. Material: peripheral blood. This TCR came from a woman aged 18-35 years with stable Graves' hyperthyroidism. Some clones in this sample may be carry-over from other donors' samples. The gene calls are TRBV4-2 and TRBJ2-5, with 9 bases identical to TRBD2. The chain's CDR3 is CASSQDVGGGGETQYF. In nucleotides, the CDR3 is TGTGCCAGCAGCCAAGATGTCGGCGGGGGGGGGGAGACCCAGTACTTC.